The next 19 T cell receptor beta chains were all read from a single sample in a study of T cell responses to AZD1222 COVID-19 vaccine (dated by TCRdb to the early 2020s). The sample's time point label, in plain terms: baseline before first vaccination. Libraries came from the immunoSEQ multiplex PCR assay. Imported from immuneACCESS, the table was reduced by TCRdb to in-frame sequences with V and J called. These copies leave out some clones; in studies compared against another copy, an unresolved V gene accounts for under half, and the cause of the remainder is not known. This sample has approximately 180,000 clones in its table, and over 80% of those were observed once. Around 9.3% of the sample comes from the top ten. The sample here was peripheral blood, taken on day 0 of AZD1222 vaccination. Receptors originate from an adult in good health.

The gene calls are TRBV4-2 and TRBJ2-5; 9 nucleotides line up with TRBD1. Germline assignment: CDR1 LGHNA and CDR2 YNFKEQ. J lost 5 bases, V lost 0 bases, and 7 bases had no gene match. The CDR3 consists of 16 residues. Here the CDR3 DNA reads TGTGCCAGCAGCCAAGAGAGACAGGGGGTATTGGAGACCCAGTACTTC. It specifies CASSQERQGVLETQYF.

The J gene is TRBJ2-1, the V gene TRBV3-1 (or the pseudogene TRBV3-2); unclear D gene. The germline CDR1 and CDR2 sequences are LGHDT and YNNKEL (reference sequence). There are 11 residues in the CDR3. Trimming shortened V by 9 bases and J by 0 bases, and 3 bases separated the two germline ends. CDR3 nucleotide sequence: TGTGCCAGTGCCTCCTACAATGAGCAGTTCTTC. Encoded protein: CASASYNEQFF.

The J gene is TRBJ1-1, the V gene TRBV6-1; no definite D call. V lost 0 bases and J lost 3, with 5 bases in between. There are 13 residues in the CDR3. CDR1 is MNHNS, CDR2 SASEGT, per germline. The CDR3 DNA follows: TGTGCCAGCAGTGAAGCGAGGTACACTGAAGCTTTCTTT. Translating it yields CASSEARYTEAFF.

This clone was observed a single time. The rearrangement links TRBV24-1 to TRBJ1-1; D is uncertain. The CDR3 contains 18 residues. Trimming took off 6 bases at V and 7 bases at J, with 29 bases between the two ends. Germline CDR1 reads KGHDR; CDR2 reads SFDVKD. Written as DNA, the CDR3 is TGTGCCACCAGTTCCTCGCGGGGAAGGGTCGAAGGTGAATTTGAAGCTTTCTTT. This sequence encodes CATSSSRGRVEGEFEAFF.

This clone came up once. The chain links TRBV11-3 to TRBJ2-2; D remains unclear. Trimming stripped 5 bases from V and 1 base from J, with 8 bases between. Germline lookup yields CDR1 SGHNT and CDR2 YENEEA. The CDR3 consists of 14 residues. For the CDR3, the DNA is TGTGCCAGCAGCCCAACAGTGAACACCGGGGAGCTGTTTTTT. This codes for CASSPTVNTGELFF.

The chain combines TRBV28 with TRBJ1-3, with 10 bases that match TRBD1. V shed 6 bases and J 3 bases; nucleotides not matched to a gene: 5. Germline V gives CDR1 MDHEN, CDR2 SYDVKM. The CDR3 is made up of 15 amino acids. The CDR3 DNA reads as TGTGCCAGCAGCCCGGGACAGGGGAATGGAAACACCATATATTTT. Amino acid sequence: CASSPGQGNGNTIYF. Using reference TRBV28 and TRBJ1-3 for the parts outside the CDR3, the full variable domain is DVKVTQSSRYLVKRTGEKVFLECVQDMDHENMFWYRQDPGLGLRLIYFSYDVKMKEKGDIPEGYSVSREKKERFSLILESASTNQTSMYLCASSPGQGNGNTIYFGEGSWLTVV.

The chain employs TRBV6-5 and TRBJ2-1; 8 positions agree with TRBD2. V was clipped by 4 bases and J by 10 bases; unmatched bases: 9. The germline V gene has CDR1 MNHEY and CDR2 SVGAGI. The CDR3 consists of 14 residues. This CDR3 is CASSSSLAGKEQFF. CDR3 nucleotide sequence: TGTGCCAGCAGTTCCTCATTAGCGGGAAAGGAGCAGTTCTTC.

The sample holds one count of this clone. This chain links TRBV4-3 with TRBJ2-3; 10 nucleotides line up with TRBD1. Trimming at V came to 1 base and at J to 3 bases, leaving 1 base not matched to a gene. This CDR3 is built from 15 residues. Germline assignment: CDR1 LGHNA and CDR2 YSLEER. CDR3 nucleotide sequence: TGCGCCAGCAGCCAAGGGACAGGGGGAACAGATACGCAGTATTTT. Its translation: CASSQGTGGTDTQYF.

This clone was observed a single time. The chain combines TRBV30 with TRBJ1-6; D possibly corresponds to TRBD1 (6 bases). V lost 7 bases, J lost 11 bases, and 18 bases lay in between. Germline CDR1 GTSNPN, CDR2 SVGIG (reference sequence). The CDR3 is 13 residues long. The DNA of the CDR3 is TGTGCCTCCCAGGGACTCGCAGGGGCACCCCTCCACTTT. Translation gives CASQGLAGAPLHF.

The chain recombines TRBV28 with TRBJ1-6; tentative D call: TRBD1 (5 bases). The V end lost 5 bases, the J end lost 11 bases, and 16 bases lay between the germline ends. The CDR3 covers 14 residues. Germline V gives CDR1 MDHEN, CDR2 SYDVKM. In DNA form, the CDR3 reads TGTGCCAGCAGTCCCGGGACCCCAAGGGCACCCCTCCACTTT. Its protein product is CASSPGTPRAPLHF.

The chain recombines TRBV5-4 with TRBJ2-7, with unresolved D. The germline V gene has CDR1 SGHNT and CDR2 YYREEE (reference sequence). CDR3 length: 12 residues. The V end lost 3 bases, the J end lost 0 bases, and 4 bases lay between the germline ends. The CDR3 region has the DNA TGTGCCAGCAGCTCCTACTCCTACGAGCAGTACTTC. Amino acids: CASSSYSYEQYF. The full variable domain, with the rest looked up from reference TRBV5-4 and TRBJ2-7, is ETGVTQSPTHLIKTRGQQVTLRCSSQSGHNTVSWYQQALGQGPQFIFQYYREEENGRGNFPPRFSGLQFPNYSSELNVNALELDDSALYLCASSSYSYEQYFGPGTRLTVT.

V gene TRBV24-1 combines with J gene TRBJ1-5; D remains unclear. V was cut by 5 bases and J by 6 bases, with 16 bases left in between. The CDR3 loop spans 15 amino acids. Germline values: CDR1 KGHDR, CDR2 SFDVKD. In DNA, the CDR3 is TGTGCCACCAGTGCAGCAGGACCCACGGGTCAGCCCCAGCATTTT. This codes for CATSAAGPTGQPQHF.

This chain connects TRBV7-9 to TRBJ1-4; D is ambiguous. In germline, CDR1 is SEHNR, CDR2 FQNEAQ (reference sequence). V was shortened by 2 bases and J by 7 bases, with 14 bases between the two germline ends. This CDR3 region has 15 residues. In DNA, the CDR3 is TGTGCCAGCAGCTTACTCCTGGAACAAGGTGAAAAACTGTTTTTT. Encoded protein: CASSLLLEQGEKLFF.

The rearrangement links TRBV11-2 to TRBJ1-3; 7 bases map to TRBD1. V was clipped by 4 bases and J by 1 base; unmatched bases: 10. Germline V CDR1 and CDR2: SGHAT, FQNNGV. CDR3 size: 17 residues. DNA for the CDR3: TGTGCCAGCAGCTACACAGGGGCCCTCTTATCTGGAAACACCATATATTTT. This gives the protein CASSYTGALLSGNTIYF.

The chain employs TRBV7-9 and TRBJ2-5, with 10 bases that match TRBD1. The CDR3 is 14 residues long. With 5 bases clipped from V and 9 bases from J, the junction kept 9 bases outside the gene matches. Germline assignment: CDR1 SEHNR and CDR2 FQNEAQ (reference sequence). The CDR3 DNA reads TGTGCCAGCAGCCCGGGACAGGGGCTCAGGGCCCAGTACTTC. It codes for CASSPGQGLRAQYF.

The V call is TRBV5-5, the J call TRBJ1-4; TRBD1 is a possible D gene (5 bases). V lost 0 bases and J lost 8, with 14 bases in between. In germline, CDR1 is SGHKS, CDR2 YYEKEE (reference sequence). The CDR3 is 15 residues long. The CDR3 here is CASSLARQGGEKLFF. Here the CDR3 DNA reads TGTGCCAGCAGCTTGGCCCGGCAGGGTGGAGAAAAACTGTTTTTT.

This sequence joins TRBV24-1 and TRBJ2-3; D call uncertain. The CDR3 contains 14 residues. In germline, CDR1 is KGHDR, CDR2 SFDVKD. V lost 2 bases and J 2 bases, leaving 7 bases between the germline ends. The CDR3 loop is CATSDSTATDTQYF. The CDR3 DNA reads TGTGCCACCAGTGATTCGACTGCCACAGATACGCAGTATTTT.

The CDR3 coding sequence is TGTGCCAGCAGCCCCCAGGGCCTGACGCGGCGCGGCTACACCTTC. Its translation is CASSPQGLTRRGYTF. This chain uses TRBV7-9 with TRBJ1-2, with D possibly being TRBD1 (5 bases). The germline gives CDR1 SEHNR, CDR2 FQNEAQ (reference sequence). The V gene lost 5 bases and the J gene lost 8 bases, with 21 bases spanning the gap. The CDR3 covers 15 residues.

The V gene is TRBV15, the J gene TRBJ1-6, with D perhaps TRBD1 (5 bases). Germline loops: CDR1 LNHNV, CDR2 YYDKDF (reference sequence). Trimming stripped 6 bases from V and 7 bases from J, with 19 bases between. This CDR3 is built from 16 residues. The CDR3 DNA reads TGTGCCACCAGTCCCAGTTGGACAAACCTCAATTCACCCCTCCACTTT. Translating gives CATSPSWTNLNSPLHF. Based on the CDR3 plus reference TRBV15 and TRBJ1-6, the full variable domain is DAMVIQNPRYQVTQFGKPVTLSCSQTLNHNVMYWYQQKSSQAPKLLFHYYDKDFNNEADTPDNFQSRRPNTSFCFLDIRSPGLGDTAMYLCATSPSWTNLNSPLHFGNGTRLTVT.